This entry describes one T cell receptor (beta chain). The antigen it binds to is not known. The sample holds no much larger clone one base away, and base qualities are not on file. These data belong to a study of naive CD8 T cells in extremely preterm neonates (dated by TCRdb to between 2016 and 2019). The study in broad terms: The adult participants' age range is given as 25-50 years in the abstract but as 20-50 years in the methods. The study compared TCRbeta CDR3 repertoires of sorted naive CD8+ T cells across four age groups: extremely preterm neonates, term neonates, young children and adults. Overall study outcomes, separate from this receptor: Preterm CDR3s were shorter, with fewer N additions and less junctional trimming, and were closer to germline than those of older groups. Prospective longitudinal studies of preterm and term neonates were called for by the authors so that T cell development could be tracked within individuals. The proportion of shared CDR3 nucleotide sequences was higher in preterm neonates (around 2.7%) than in term neonates (approximately 0.4%), young children (0.03%) and adults (around 0.01%). Among the limitations the authors pointed out were a small sample size and productive template counts that varied across preterm samples. Compared with all other age groups, preterm neonates showed significantly lower iChao1 richness (p < 0.05) along with an even clone distribution, indicating a less rich repertoire.

TCRbeta CDR3 regions were amplified from genomic DNA by a two-step, bias-controlled multiplex PCR. Primers specific for every TRBV and TRBJ gene segment were used in the multiplex PCR. The immunoSEQ Assay was used to generate TCRbeta repertoire data. Concerning the study's data processing: A relative-frequency ratio and a modified nearest-neighbor algorithm were applied to filter and cluster reads so that closely related sequences were merged. The V, D and J gene assignments for CDR3 sequences were based on IMGT annotation. Template counts were corrected for PCR amplification bias and quantified by comparison with synthetic TCR CDR3 analog sequences. Only unique productive sequences, defined as in-frame CDR3 sequences without stop codons, were included in the analyses. The immunoSEQ Analyzer software was used to calculate iChao1 richness and clonality, with clonality defined as 1 minus Pielou's evenness. Statistical testing was performed in JMP, using Student's t-test or a non-parametric test depending on Shapiro-Wilk normality results. Entries here come from immuneACCESS through TCRdb and include only in-frame sequences with V and J called. Some clones fail to appear in such tables; in the studies checked, an unresolved V gene covers under half of the shortfall, and the cause of the remainder is unknown. V and J calls plus clone size are reproduced from that table; the DNA served to infer D and trimming. The sample table records about 5,900 clones; 95% to 98% of these occur just once. Of the sample, less than 1.5% falls within the top ten clones.

The germline V gene yields MNHNS for CDR1 and SASEGT for CDR2. Trimming accounts for 4 bases at V and 2 bases at J, while the number of junction bases matched to no gene is 4. The CDR3 goes from the cysteine to the phenylalanine over 16 residues. The read is trimmed to its CDR3 DNA, 48 bases read in frame from base 1. Peripheral blood was donated by five healthy children aged roughly 15-60 months who were having elective routine surgery, plus five healthy nonsmoking adults. A FACSAria III cell sorter was used to sort live, Annexin V-negative naive CD8+ T cells (CD3+CD8+CD45RA+CCR7+). Each sample yielded between roughly 17,000 and 100,000 sorted naive CD8+ T cells. Ficoll-Paque density gradient centrifugation was used to isolate mononuclear cells from diluted blood. Mononuclear cells were cryopreserved in about 10% DMSO with roughly 90% FBS and stored long term at -150°C before sorting. Annexin V and antibodies against CD3, CD8, CCR7 and CD45RA were used to stain the thawed cells. The DNeasy Blood and Tissue Kit was used to extract genomic DNA from snap-frozen pellets of sorted cells.

The sequencing sample was made of naive CD8+ T cells from blood. This sequence was found in a human donor in good health. This receptor chain uses TRBV6-1 and TRBJ2-7, and 14 junctional nucleotides match TRBD2. The CDR3 is CASSAVTSGRAYEQYF. The base sequence is TGTGCCAGCAGTGCGGTGACTAGCGGGAGGGCCTACGAGCAGTACTTC.